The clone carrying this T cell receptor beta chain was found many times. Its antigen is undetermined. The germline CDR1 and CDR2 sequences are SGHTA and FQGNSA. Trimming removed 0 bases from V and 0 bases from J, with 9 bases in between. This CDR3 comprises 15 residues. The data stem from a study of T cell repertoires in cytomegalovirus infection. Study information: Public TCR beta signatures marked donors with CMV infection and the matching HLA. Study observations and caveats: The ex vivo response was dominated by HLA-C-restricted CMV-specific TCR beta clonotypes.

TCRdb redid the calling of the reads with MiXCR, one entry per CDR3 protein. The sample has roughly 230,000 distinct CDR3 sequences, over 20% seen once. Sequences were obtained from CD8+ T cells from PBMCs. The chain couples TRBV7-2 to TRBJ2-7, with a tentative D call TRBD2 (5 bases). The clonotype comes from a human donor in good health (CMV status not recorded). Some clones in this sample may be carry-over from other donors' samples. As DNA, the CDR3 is TGTGCCAGCAGCTTAGCCGCGGGTGGCTCCTACGAGCAGTACTTC. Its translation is CASSLAAGGSYEQYF.